The 17 T cell receptor beta chains listed next were all sequenced from one sample in a study of T-cell reconstitution after alpha-beta-depleted transplantation in children. Using unique molecular identifiers, the investigators prepared the TCRbeta library. TCRdb reprocessed the PCR reads with MiXCR, giving one entry per CDR3 protein. Of more than 85,000 distinct CDR3 sequences listed, around 7% are singletons. The sequencing used PBMCs, collected before TCRalphabeta/CD19-depleted stem cell transplant. These receptors were collected from a boy aged 2 to 9 with acute lymphoblastic leukemia, due to receive a stem cell transplant.

This clonotype has a count of ten or more. This rearrangement joins TRBV7-9 to TRBJ2-5; 9 nucleotides match TRBD2. The germline V gene has CDR1 SEHNR and CDR2 FQNEAQ (reference sequence). The CDR3 is 15 residues long. V lost 3 bases and J lost 5; bases outside the gene matches: 7. The CDR3 DNA sequence: TGTGCCAGCAGCTTTCCGACTAGCGGTGACGAGACCCAGTACTTC. It specifies CASSFPTSGDETQYF.

This clonotype was seen only a few times. The CDR3, as DNA: TGTGCCAGCAGCCGGGGCCTTGGGCTGGTTTCCTACAATGAGCAGTTCTTC. It translates to CASSRGLGLVSYNEQFF. The chain employs TRBV4-2 and TRBJ2-1; D is possibly TRBD1 (5 bases). V was trimmed by 4 bases and J by 1 base, leaving 17 bases between them. Germline lookup yields CDR1 LGHNA and CDR2 YNFKEQ. CDR3 size: 17 residues.

The chain joins TRBV20-1 to TRBJ1-1; TRBD1 might be the D (6 bases). The CDR3 consists of 13 residues. CDR1 is DFQATT and CDR2 is SNEGSKA in the germline V gene (reference sequence). The V and J ends lost 3 bases and 3 bases respectively, with 11 bases between them. CDR3 sequence reads: CSASVGHYTEAFF. CDR3 in DNA: TGCAGTGCTAGTGTGGGACACTACACTGAAGCTTTCTTT.

On this clonotype itself: Since a much larger clone is just one base distant, this may be a read error. The chain links TRBV14 to TRBJ2-2, with D unclear. V lost 6 bases and J 6 bases, leaving 8 bases between the germline ends. Germline values: CDR1 SGHDN, CDR2 FVKESK. The CDR3 loop spans 12 amino acids. The CDR3 coding sequence is TGTGCCAGCAGACACCTTCCCGGGGAGCTGTTTTTT. Protein: CASRHLPGELFF.

This clonotype was seen a handful of times. This likely comes from a read error, as the CDR3 has no conserved phenylalanine or tryptophan at its end. The V and J genes are TRBV5-4 and TRBJ2-2; D ambiguous. The CDR3 runs to 14 residues. V lost 5 bases, J lost 4 bases, and 12 bases lay in between. The germline gives CDR1 SGHNT, CDR2 YYREEE (reference sequence). DNA of the CDR3: TGTGCCAGCAGATCCGGTCACTCCACCGGGGAGCTGTTTTGT. Translating gives CASRSGHSTGELFC.

This clonotype came up many times. V gene TRBV25-1 combines with J gene TRBJ2-7; D unresolved. This CDR3 is built from 12 residues. Germline V gives CDR1 MGHDK, CDR2 SYGVNS. V was pared by 4 bases and J by 3 bases, with 7 bases between. Here the CDR3 DNA reads TGTGCCAGCAGTGGGAATATCTACGAGCAGTACTTC. Translation: CASSGNIYEQYF.

This clonotype was seen at least ten times. The genes are TRBV3-1 and TRBJ2-5, with unresolved D. This CDR3 is 13 amino acids long. Germline V gene sequence: CDR1 LGHDT, CDR2 YNNKEL (reference sequence). V gave up 0 bases and J gave up 7 bases, with 9 bases separating them. The CDR3 bases are TGTGCCAGCAGCCAAGATAGTGCGAGGACCCAGTACTTC. This codes for CASSQDSARTQYF.

The rearrangement links TRBV14 to TRBJ2-7; tentatively, D is TRBD2 (6 bases). Germline loops: CDR1 SGHDN, CDR2 FVKESK. The CDR3 covers 15 residues. The ends were cut back, 3 bases at V and 5 bases at J, with 17 bases in the middle. The CDR3: CASSHHDAGPNEQYF. For the CDR3, the DNA is TGTGCCAGCAGCCACCACGACGCGGGGCCTAACGAGCAGTACTTC.

This clonotype was seen repeatedly, ten times or more. The gene calls are TRBV11-1 and TRBJ1-3; no definite D call. Trimming pared 2 bases from V and 2 bases from J, leaving 13 bases between. The CDR3 length is 16 residues. The germline gives CDR1 SGHAT, CDR2 FQDESV (reference sequence). CDR3 region: CASSLRRNGPGNTIYF. The CDR3 region has the DNA TGTGCCAGCAGCTTAAGGCGGAACGGTCCTGGAAACACCATATATTTT.

Ten or more counts support this clonotype. The gene calls are TRBV20-1 and TRBJ1-1; unclear D gene. The CDR3 contains 15 residues. CDR1 is DFQATT, CDR2 SNEGSKA, per germline (reference sequence). Trimming cost V 4 bases and J 4 bases, with 19 bases left between them. CDR3 coding DNA: TGCAGTGCTAAGGAGGCTTTAGGGATGGGCACTGAAGCTTTCTTT. Protein: CSAKEALGMGTEAFF.

At least ten counts were recorded for this clonotype. The V call is TRBV7-9, the J call TRBJ2-7; TRBD2 might be the D (5 bases). CDR3 length: 14 amino acids. The V and J ends lost 2 bases and 0 bases respectively, with 8 bases between them. Germline lookup yields CDR1 SEHNR and CDR2 FQNEAQ (reference sequence). The CDR3 region has the DNA TGTGCCAGCAGCTTAACGGGGATCTCCTACGAGCAGTACTTC. As protein: CASSLTGISYEQYF.

This clonotype was found many times. The genes are TRBV5-5 and TRBJ2-5; D not resolved. V was trimmed by 4 bases and J by 1 base, leaving 11 bases between them. CDR1 SGHKS and CDR2 YYEKEE come from the germline V gene (reference sequence). The CDR3 contains 14 residues. CDR3 sequence: CASSAEWGQETQYF. The CDR3 nucleotides are TGTGCCAGCAGCGCTGAGTGGGGCCAAGAGACCCAGTACTTC. Full variable domain (rest looked up from reference TRBV5-5 and TRBJ2-5): DAGVTQSPTHLIKTRGQQVTLRCSPISGHKSVSWYQQVLGQGPQFIFQYYEKEERGRGNFPDRFSARQFPNYSSELNVNALLLGDSALYLCASSAEWGQETQYFGPGTRLLVL.

This clonotype occurred many times. This chain joins TRBV2 and TRBJ2-1, with D perhaps TRBD2 (5 bases). The CDR3 spans 13 residues. Germline V gives CDR1 SNHLY, CDR2 FYNNEI. V lost 9 bases and J lost 9, with 18 bases in between. The CDR3 DNA reads TGTGCCAGTCTTGGAGAGGGTTTGGGTGAGCAGTTCTTC. Protein sequence: CASLGEGLGEQFF.

The genes are TRBV20-1 and TRBJ2-4; D possibly uses TRBD1 or TRBD2 (7 bases each). With 6 bases removed from V and 3 bases from J, the gap between germline ends came to 18 bases. The CDR3 sequence is 15 residues long. The germline V gene encodes CDR1 DFQATT and CDR2 SNEGSKA (reference sequence). The CDR3 sequence is CSATRGGSGKNIQYF. The DNA for the CDR3 is TGCAGTGCGACCAGGGGGGGTTCGGGCAAAAACATTCAGTACTTC.

This clonotype was detected a few times. This chain connects TRBV12-3 or TRBV12-4 to TRBJ1-6; D gene uncertain. The CDR3 sequence is 14 residues long. Deletions cut 6 bases from V and 5 bases from J, with 11 bases between. In DNA, the CDR3 is TGTGCCAGCAGCCTGGATAGGAATAATTCACCCCTCCACTTT. Translation gives CASSLDRNNSPLHF.

The chain joins TRBV3-1 to TRBJ2-1; weak D call: TRBD2 (6 bases). Trimming removed 0 bases from V and 0 bases from J, with 9 bases in between. From germline, CDR1 is LGHDT and CDR2 YNNKEL (reference sequence). CDR3 size: 16 residues. CDR3: CASSQDGGPSYNEQFF. DNA of the CDR3: TGTGCCAGCAGCCAAGACGGGGGACCCTCCTACAATGAGCAGTTCTTC.

This chain joins TRBV5-6 and TRBJ2-1; possibly TRBD1 or TRBD2 for D (6 bases each). The ends were cut back, 2 bases at V and 5 bases at J, with 14 bases in the middle. The CDR3 spans 15 residues. Germline values: CDR1 SGHDT, CDR2 YYEEEE. The chain's CDR3 is CASSFLLGGHNEQFF. CDR3 coding DNA: TGTGCCAGCAGCTTCCTTCTGGGGGGCCACAATGAGCAGTTCTTC. Drawing the rest from reference TRBV5-6 and TRBJ2-1, the complete variable domain is DAGVTQSPTHLIKTRGQQVTLRCSPKSGHDTVSWYQQALGQGPQFIFQYYEEEERQRGNFPDRFSGHQFPNYSSELNVNALLLGDSALYLCASSFLLGGHNEQFFGPGTRLTVL.